The 20 T cell receptor beta chains given below trace back to one sample, sequenced in a study of blood T cell repertoires in COVID-19. Produced via immunoSEQ multiplex PCR; TCRdb's table is partial and in-frame only. This sample has fewer than 250,000 clones, with 83% found just once. Sequenced input: peripheral blood. These TCRs come from a human donor in a cohort sampled during active COVID-19.

This clone was detected only once. CDR3 DNA: TGTGCCAGCAGTTTTGCAGGGGCTCCTAATTCACCCCTCCACTTT. Translated: CASSFAGAPNSPLHF. The V call is TRBV27, the J call TRBJ1-6; tentatively, D is TRBD1 (6 bases). V was clipped by 3 bases and J by 6 bases, with 12 bases between them. The germline V gene has CDR1 MNHEY and CDR2 SMNVEV (reference sequence). The CDR3 runs 15 residues.

The V call is TRBV28, the J call TRBJ2-7; D possibly corresponds to TRBD1 (7 bases). This CDR3 is built from 15 residues. CDR1 and CDR2 (germline): MDHEN, SYDVKM. The ends were cut back, 2 bases at V and 4 bases at J, with 15 bases in the middle. The CDR3 here is CASSLQGGVGYEQYF. As DNA, the CDR3 is TGTGCCAGCAGTTTACAGGGGGGAGTGGGGTACGAGCAGTACTTC.

The chain employs TRBV4-1 and TRBJ2-1; 7 nucleotides align to TRBD2. Per germline, CDR1 MGHRA and CDR2 YSYEKL. The CDR3 contains 16 residues. V trimming: 0 bases; J trimming: 7 bases; junction bases outside the gene matches: 9. The CDR3 bases are TGCGCCAGCAGCCAAGATGCAGGCGGGAGTCATAATGAGCAGTTCTTC. Its protein is CASSQDAGGSHNEQFF.

The chain uses TRBV29-1 and TRBJ2-1; 8 nucleotides agree with TRBD1. Trimming at V came to 5 bases and at J to 4 bases, leaving 4 bases not matched to a gene. Germline V gene sequence: CDR1 SQVTM, CDR2 ANQGSEA. CDR3 length: 13 amino acids. The CDR3 DNA reads as TGCAGCGTTACATGGGACAGGTACAATGAGCAGTTCTTC. It encodes CSVTWDRYNEQFF.

The V gene is TRBV10-3, the J gene TRBJ2-2; 11 positions match TRBD1. With V trimmed by 5 bases and J by 4 bases, 6 bases remained unmatched. The CDR3 sequence is 16 residues long. The germline CDR1 and CDR2 sequences are ENHRY and SYGVKD. CDR3 in DNA: TGTGCCATCAGTACCCGGGACAGGGGGAGCACCGGGGAGCTGTTTTTT. This gives the protein CAISTRDRGSTGELFF.

This clone was seen a single time. V and J are TRBV11-2 and TRBJ1-4, with 9 bases fitting TRBD1. Trimming took 6 bases from V and 5 from J; bases not matched to a gene: 10. The CDR3 has 16 amino acids. Germline loops: CDR1 SGHAT, CDR2 FQNNGV. The CDR3 is CASSLRQGGLNEKLFF. The CDR3, as DNA: TGTGCCAGCAGTTTGAGACAGGGGGGACTCAATGAAAAACTGTTTTTT. The whole variable domain, filled in from reference TRBV11-2 and TRBJ1-4, reads EAGVAQSPRYKIIEKRQSVAFWCNPISGHATLYWYQQILGQGPKLLIQFQNNGVVDDSQLPKDRFSAERLKGVDSTLKIQPAKLEDSAVYLCASSLRQGGLNEKLFFGSGTQLSVL.

This clone was observed a handful of times. CDR3 sequence (DNA): TGTGCCTGGAGTGTCGGACAGGGAAAGCCCCAGCATTTT. Translated, it gives CAWSVGQGKPQHF. The chain combines TRBV30 with TRBJ1-5; 8 bases map to TRBD1. Per germline, CDR1 GTSNPN and CDR2 SVGIG (reference sequence). This CDR3 has 13 residues. V dropped 0 bases and J dropped 8; count of bases not matched to a gene: 3.

The table lists this clone with a few counts. The chain employs TRBV3-1 (or the pseudogene TRBV3-2) and TRBJ2-6; D is possibly TRBD2 (5 bases). V was pared by 1 base and J by 4 bases, with 11 bases between. The germline CDR1 and CDR2 sequences are LGHDT and YNNKEL (reference sequence). This CDR3 has 16 residues. This CDR3 reads CASSQGRAGGANVLTF. The CDR3 nucleotides read TGTGCCAGCAGCCAAGGCCGGGCGGGCGGGGCCAACGTCCTGACTTTC.

This clone showed up just a few times. The rearrangement joins TRBV3-1 (or the pseudogene TRBV3-2) to TRBJ1-1, with a possible D match to TRBD1 (6 bases). This CDR3 has 14 residues. Trimming stripped 1 base from V and 12 bases from J, with 18 bases between. Per germline, CDR1 LGHDT and CDR2 YNNKEL (reference sequence). The DNA for the CDR3 is TGTGCCAGCAGCCAAGCAATGGGCTGGGGGCGGTCTTTCTTT. Its protein product is CASSQAMGWGRSFF.

V is TRBV7-6 and J is TRBJ2-2; 14 bases are shared with TRBD2. CDR1 and CDR2 from the germline V gene are SGHVS and FNYEAQ. This CDR3 region has 15 residues. Trimming at V came to 5 bases and at J to 6 bases, leaving 2 bases not matched to a gene. Written as DNA, the CDR3 is TGTGCCAGCAGCATGGGACTAGCGGGAGCCGGGGAGCTGTTTTTT. This translates into CASSMGLAGAGELFF.

The rearrangement joins TRBV12-3 or TRBV12-4 to TRBJ1-2; the match to TRBD1 covers 7 bases. The CDR3 extends over 13 amino acids. V was clipped by 6 bases and J by 8 bases; unmatched bases: 9. The CDR3 DNA is TGTGCCAGCAGCTCTGACAGGGTATCCGGCTACACCTTC. The encoded protein is CASSSDRVSGYTF.

V gene TRBV7-8 combines with J gene TRBJ1-4, with D unclear. V was clipped by 5 bases and J by 3 bases, with 13 bases between them. The CDR3 runs to 15 residues. The V gene's germline CDR1 is SGHVS and CDR2 FQNEAQ. As DNA, the CDR3 is TGTGCCAGCAGCCGGGCGGGCAGCTCTAATGAAAAACTGTTTTTT. Translating it yields CASSRAGSSNEKLFF.

The chain is built from TRBV6-5 and TRBJ2-4; possibly TRBD2 for D (6 bases). The CDR3 has 14 residues. In germline, CDR1 is MNHEY, CDR2 SVGAGI. V lost 8 bases and J lost 3, with 14 bases in between. The CDR3 loop is CASGPSRDKNIQYF. CDR3 nucleotide sequence: TGTGCCAGCGGCCCTTCGCGGGACAAAAACATTCAGTACTTC.

This chain links TRBV19 with TRBJ1-2, with D maybe TRBD1 (5 bases). The CDR3 loop spans 13 amino acids. V was pared by 7 bases and J by 9 bases, with 18 bases between. Germline V gene sequence: CDR1 LNHDA, CDR2 SQIVND (reference sequence). The CDR3 loop reads CASTQADLFSYTF. DNA of the CDR3: TGTGCCAGTACACAGGCTGACCTTTTTAGCTACACCTTC.

The chain recombines TRBV24-1 with TRBJ2-2; 10 bases agree with TRBD1. The CDR3 is 17 amino acids. The germline gives CDR1 KGHDR, CDR2 SFDVKD. Trimming cost V 7 bases and J 3 bases; bases outside gene matches: 10. The CDR3 here is CATSASGTGVDTGELFF. The CDR3 coding sequence is TGTGCCACCAGCGCCTCCGGGACAGGGGTTGACACCGGGGAGCTGTTTTTT.

The chain is built from TRBV5-1 and TRBJ2-1; TRBD2 agrees at 10 bases. Trimming cost V 0 bases and J 5 bases; bases outside gene matches: 2. Germline V gene data show CDR1 as SGHRS and CDR2 as YFSETQ. The CDR3 runs to 15 residues. CDR3 loop: CASSLEGLADNEQFF. The CDR3 DNA sequence: TGCGCCAGCAGCTTGGAAGGACTAGCGGACAATGAGCAGTTCTTC.

The chain combines TRBV6-2 or TRBV6-3 with TRBJ2-1, with 7 bases aligning to TRBD2. The CDR3 has 13 residues. Germline lookup yields CDR1 MNHEY and CDR2 SVGEGT. V was clipped by 4 bases and J by 9 bases; unmatched bases: 6. The CDR3 protein is CASSWASGGEQFF. In DNA form, the CDR3 reads TGTGCCAGCAGTTGGGCTAGCGGCGGTGAGCAGTTCTTC.

The V call is TRBV5-1, the J call TRBJ2-2; a weak D match, TRBD2 (5 bases). V was pared by 2 bases and J by 5 bases, with 13 bases between. The CDR3 is 15 amino acids. Germline-derived CDR1 and CDR2 are SGHRS and YFSETQ. The DNA of the CDR3 is TGCGCCAGCAGCTTTGATACTAGGGAGACCGGGGAGCTGTTTTTT. It translates to CASSFDTRETGELFF.

V and J are TRBV12-5 and TRBJ2-5; 7 positions agree with TRBD1. The CDR3 totals 13 residues. J gave up 2 bases and V 6 bases, and 3 bases lay outside the gene matches. From germline, CDR1 is LGHNT and CDR2 FRNRAP. The CDR3 sequence: CASGPGQQETQYF. The CDR3 DNA follows: TGTGCTAGTGGCCCGGGACAGCAAGAGACCCAGTACTTC.

The chain employs TRBV5-1 and TRBJ1-1; D might be TRBD1 (5 bases). The CDR3 is made up of 13 amino acids. Trimming stripped 5 bases from V and 4 bases from J, with 12 bases between. CDR1 and CDR2 (germline): SGHRS, YFSETQ. The CDR3 sequence: CASRSGGGTEAFF. The CDR3 DNA sequence: TGCGCCAGCAGATCGGGGGGTGGCACTGAAGCTTTCTTT.